Below are 22 T cell receptor beta chains sequenced from a single sample in a study of cytomegalovirus exposure and HLA in healthy donors. Researchers ran the PCR with 60 Vbeta and 13 Jbeta primers. Data came from immunoSEQ multiplex PCR; TCRdb stores just in-frame clones and leaves some out. The table includes about 130,000 clones, under 85% detected once. Sequencing input: PBMCs. The receptors here all came from a male donor in good health and CMV-seropositive.

The table lists this clone with a count of one. The chain combines TRBV5-1 with TRBJ2-2; 10 bases match TRBD1. Germline CDR1 and CDR2: SGHRS and YFSETQ. The CDR3 runs 14 residues. J was trimmed by 2 bases and V by 8 bases; bases with no gene match: 3. The CDR3 sequence: CASRQGANTGELFF. The CDR3 DNA follows: TGCGCCAGTAGACAGGGGGCCAACACCGGGGAGCTGTTTTTT.

This CDR3 is CASSTHTGRRTDTQYF. The CDR3 DNA is TGTGCCAGTAGTACCCATACAGGGCGCCGCACAGATACGCAGTATTTT. The chain employs TRBV19 and TRBJ2-3, with D possibly TRBD1 on 6 matching bases. Germline V gives CDR1 LNHDA, CDR2 SQIVND (reference sequence). V was cut by 4 bases and J by 1 base, with 15 bases left in between. CDR3 length: 16 amino acids.

The chain combines TRBV6-5 with TRBJ1-2; a possible D gene is TRBD1 (5 bases). CDR1 and CDR2 (germline): MNHEY, SVGAGI. Trimming cost V 5 bases and J 4 bases, with 14 bases left between them. The CDR3 has 14 amino acids. CDR3 nucleotide sequence: TGTGCCAGCAGTGTTTCACAGGTTGGCTATGGCTACACCTTC. Protein: CASSVSQVGYGYTF.

This sequence joins TRBV29-1 and TRBJ2-5; D not certain. CDR3 length: 14 amino acids. The V end lost 0 bases, the J end lost 5 bases, and 13 bases lay between the germline ends. The germline V gene has CDR1 SQVTM and CDR2 ANQGSEA. The CDR3 DNA is TGCAGCGTTGAAGATATGTCGGGTCGGGAGACCCAGTACTTC. Its protein product is CSVEDMSGRETQYF.

The chain links TRBV5-1 to TRBJ1-2; 7 positions match TRBD1. Germline assignment: CDR1 SGHRS and CDR2 YFSETQ. The CDR3 consists of 14 residues. Trimming at V came to 4 bases and at J to 7 bases, leaving 10 bases not matched to a gene. DNA of the CDR3: TGCGCCAGCAGCAGGCCGGGACAGCAGTCTGGCTACACCTTC. This codes for CASSRPGQQSGYTF.

In its sample, this clone was seen once. V gene TRBV6-5 combines with J gene TRBJ2-7; tentatively, D is TRBD2 (5 bases). V was trimmed by 2 bases and J by 2 bases, leaving 13 bases between them. CDR3 length: 15 amino acids. The germline V gene encodes CDR1 MNHEY and CDR2 SVGAGI. CDR3 amino acids: CASSYGVTGTYEQYF. The CDR3 bases are TGTGCCAGCAGTTACGGGGTCACGGGAACCTACGAGCAGTACTTC.

This clone was seen just once. The genes are TRBV11-1 and TRBJ1-6; the D gene is possibly TRBD1 (5 bases). The germline CDR1 and CDR2 sequences are SGHAT and FQDESV (reference sequence). The CDR3 extends over 15 amino acids. Trimming stripped 5 bases from V and 5 bases from J, with 13 bases between. CDR3 sequence: CASSPRTPNNSPLHF. The CDR3 nucleotides read TGTGCCAGCAGCCCAAGGACACCCAATAATTCACCCCTCCACTTT.

This clone is labeled as medium-sized. This chain joins TRBV15 and TRBJ2-1, with TRBD1 matching over 12 bases. V was pared by 3 bases and J by 8 bases, with 8 bases of the junction left unmatched. Germline V lookup: CDR1 LNHNV, CDR2 YYDKDF (reference sequence). The CDR3 length is 16 residues. CDR3 sequence reads: CATSSASGTGGYEQFF. DNA of the CDR3: TGTGCCACCAGCAGTGCTTCCGGGACAGGGGGCTATGAGCAGTTCTTC.

The chain couples TRBV2 to TRBJ1-1; TRBD1 might be the D (5 bases). The V gene's germline CDR1 is SNHLY and CDR2 FYNNEI. The CDR3 loop spans 16 amino acids. Between the trimmed V and J ends, which lost 7 bases and 3 bases, there was a span of 21 bases. CDR3 protein: CASKWGEDGGDTEAFF. CDR3 bases: TGTGCCAGCAAATGGGGGGAGGACGGGGGGGACACTGAAGCTTTCTTT.

The V call is TRBV6-6, the J call TRBJ2-1, with 9 bases aligning to TRBD2. The CDR3 totals 15 residues. The J segment lost 6 bases and the V segment lost 0 bases, leaving 3 bases of the junction unmatched. Germline values: CDR1 MNHNY, CDR2 SVGAGI (reference sequence). As DNA, the CDR3 is TGTGCCAGCAGTTACTCGACTAGCGGATCCAATGAGCAGTTCTTC. Protein sequence: CASSYSTSGSNEQFF.

The chain combines TRBV7-2 with TRBJ2-2; TRBD2 matches at 14 bases. There are 16 residues in the CDR3. Germline trimming cut 5 bases from V and 9 bases from J; bases unmatched to any gene: 8. Germline V gives CDR1 SGHTA, CDR2 FQGNSA. CDR3 sequence reads: CASSTGTSGSRWELFF. The CDR3 coding sequence is TGTGCCAGCAGCACCGGGACTAGCGGGAGTCGTTGGGAGCTGTTTTTT. The full variable domain, with the rest looked up from reference TRBV7-2 and TRBJ2-2, is GAGVSQSPSNKVTEKGKDVELRCDPISGHTALYWYRQSLGQGLEFLIYFQGNSAPDKSGLPSDRFSAERTGGSVSTLTIQRTQQEDSAVYLCASSTGTSGSRWELFFGEGSRLTVL.

The V gene is TRBV5-1, the J gene TRBJ1-1; possible D gene TRBD1, 5 bases. The CDR3 is made up of 14 amino acids. The V gene lost 5 bases and the J gene lost 1 base, with 12 bases spanning the gap. Looked up from germline, CDR1 is SGHRS and CDR2 is YFSETQ. DNA for the CDR3: TGCGCCAGCAGTTCCGCGGGGGGGAACACTGAAGCTTTCTTT. This sequence encodes CASSSAGGNTEAFF.

The chain joins TRBV5-4 to TRBJ2-1, with D unclear. CDR1 is SGHNT, CDR2 YYREEE, per germline (reference sequence). The CDR3 is made up of 13 amino acids. Trimming took 0 bases from V and 4 from J, leaving 5 bases between them. CDR3 sequence: CASSLEAYNEQFF. The CDR3 nucleotides read TGTGCCAGCAGCTTGGAAGCTTACAATGAGCAGTTCTTC. Together with reference TRBV5-4 and TRBJ2-1, the CDR3 gives the full variable domain: ETGVTQSPTHLIKTRGQQVTLRCSSQSGHNTVSWYQQALGQGPQFIFQYYREEENGRGNFPPRFSGLQFPNYSSELNVNALELDDSALYLCASSLEAYNEQFFGPGTRLTVL.

This chain connects TRBV4-1 to TRBJ2-1; D not certain. Trimming removed 3 bases from V and 5 bases from J, with 2 bases in between. There are 11 residues in the CDR3. Germline CDR1 MGHRA, CDR2 YSYEKL. The CDR3 region has the DNA TGCGCCAGCAGCCACAACAATGAGCAGTTCTTC. It translates to CASSHNNEQFF.

The V call is TRBV19, the J call TRBJ2-2; 7 nucleotides match TRBD1. The germline V gene has CDR1 LNHDA and CDR2 SQIVND (reference sequence). Trimming at V came to 5 bases and at J to 4 bases, leaving 4 bases not matched to a gene. The CDR3 length is 14 residues. The CDR3 reads CASSVPGGTGELFF. CDR3 coding DNA: TGTGCCAGTAGTGTTCCAGGGGGCACCGGGGAGCTGTTTTTT.

This chain uses TRBV30 with TRBJ1-1; the match to TRBD1 covers 8 bases. The CDR3 runs 12 residues. J lost 4 bases, V lost 3 bases, and 1 base had no gene match. From germline, CDR1 is GTSNPN and CDR2 SVGIG (reference sequence). CDR3 protein: CAWRDRVTEAFF. For the CDR3, the DNA is TGTGCCTGGAGGGACAGGGTCACTGAAGCTTTCTTT.

The chain recombines TRBV28 with TRBJ1-5; TRBD1 aligns across 10 bases. Germline V CDR1 and CDR2: MDHEN, SYDVKM. CDR3 size: 15 residues. V was pared by 4 bases and J by 9 bases, with 9 bases of the junction left unmatched. This CDR3 reads CASSSPGQGIRPQHF. In DNA form, the CDR3 reads TGTGCCAGCAGTTCCCCGGGACAGGGGATTCGGCCCCAGCATTTT.

J is TRBJ1-4 and V is TRBV28, with a tentative D call TRBD1 (5 bases). Germline V gene lookup returns CDR1 MDHEN and CDR2 SYDVKM. V was pared by 4 bases and J by 7 bases, with 16 bases between. The CDR3 is 15 residues long. CDR3 loop: CASSSPGGVGEKLFF. The DNA of the CDR3 is TGTGCCAGCAGTTCCCCGGGGGGGGTAGGTGAAAAACTGTTTTTT.

This chain connects TRBV28 to TRBJ1-6, with TRBD1 identical over 7 bases. Trimming removed 7 bases from V and 8 bases from J; junction bases left unmatched: 11. Germline V gene lookup returns CDR1 MDHEN and CDR2 SYDVKM. This CDR3 is 15 amino acids long. The CDR3 coding sequence is TGTGCCAGCACCCCCTCGGACAGGAGTCATTCACCCCTCCACTTT. Translation: CASTPSDRSHSPLHF.

The V and J genes are TRBV7-2 and TRBJ1-1; possible D gene TRBD1, 6 bases. This CDR3 region has 15 residues. V shed 1 base and J shed 0 bases, with 9 bases lying between them. Germline CDR1 is SGHTA and CDR2 is FQGNSA. This CDR3 is CASSLDRDLNTEAFF. The CDR3 nucleotides read TGTGCCAGCAGCTTAGACAGGGACCTGAACACTGAAGCTTTCTTT. The full variable domain, completed using reference TRBV7-2 and TRBJ1-1, is GAGVSQSPSNKVTEKGKDVELRCDPISGHTALYWYRQSLGQGLEFLIYFQGNSAPDKSGLPSDRFSAERTGGSVSTLTIQRTQQEDSAVYLCASSLDRDLNTEAFFGQGTRLTVV.

This clone was seen once. The chain links TRBV5-6 to TRBJ2-5; tentative D call: TRBD1 (5 bases). Germline values: CDR1 SGHDT, CDR2 YYEEEE. The length of the CDR3 is 14 residues. The V and J ends lost 4 bases and 1 base respectively, with 11 bases between them. DNA for the CDR3: TGTGCCAGCAGCCAGCAGGGTATCCAAGAGACCCAGTACTTC. Its protein product is CASSQQGIQETQYF.

The rearrangement joins TRBV4-1 to TRBJ2-6; 7 bases fit TRBD1. With V trimmed by 0 bases and J by 1 base, 6 bases remained unmatched. CDR1 is MGHRA, CDR2 YSYEKL, per germline. The CDR3 is 18 amino acids. The CDR3 nucleotides are TGCGCCAGCAGCCAAGATACAGGGGCAGTTTCTGGGGCCAACGTCCTGACTTTC. Its translation: CASSQDTGAVSGANVLTF.